This is a list of T cell receptor beta chains from one sample in a study of OX40 agonist ivuxolimab in advanced cancers. Data came from immunoSEQ multiplex PCR; TCRdb stores just in-frame clones and leaves some out. The sample lists approximately 70,000 clones; approximately 90% were seen once. Sequenced here: CD4+ or CD8+ T cells sorted from blood, sampled in a trial of the OX40 agonist ivuxolimab. These receptors were obtained from an adult with an advanced solid tumor such as melanoma, head and neck, liver or kidney cancer. CDR3s include the opening cysteine and the closing phenylalanine or tryptophan. The order of the fields is clone size, J gene, V gene, D gene, CDR3 DNA, CDR3 protein. A D gene is named only where the DNA matches it firmly. A row's size may be missing; if present it is once, few, many or a size class.

size: -
J: TRBJ2-4
V: TRBV7-6
D: -
DNA: TGTGCCAGCAGCCCTGGGGCAGGGCGGACGAAAAACATTCAGTACTTC
CDR3: CASSPGAGRTKNIQYF

size: -
J: TRBJ2-5
V: TRBV11-2
D: -
DNA: TGTGCCAGCAGCTCCCCAGGGGCAGAGACCCAGTACTTC
CDR3: CASSSPGAETQYF

size: -
J: TRBJ2-1
V: TRBV5-6
D: -
DNA: TGTGCCAGCAGCTTGTTTGCGCGGCGGGGTAATGAGCAGTTCTTC
CDR3: CASSLFARRGNEQFF

size: -
J: TRBJ2-7
V: TRBV18
D: TRBD1
DNA: TGTGCCGGGGGACAGGGGTCGCACGAGCAGTACTTC
CDR3: CAGGQGSHEQYF

size: -
J: TRBJ1-4
V: TRBV28
D: -
DNA: TGTGCCAGCAGGGGTTTTGGCGCTAATGAAGGAAAACTGTTTTTT
CDR3: CASRGFGANEGKLFF

size: once
J: TRBJ2-2
V: TRBV12-5
D: TRBD2
DNA: TGTGCTAGTGGTTTGATACAACCTAGCGGGCAAACCGGGGAGCTGTTTTTT
CDR3: CASGLIQPSGQTGELFF

size: -
J: TRBJ1-3
V: TRBV5-4
D: -
DNA: TGTGCCAGCAGCTTGTCGTGGGGGGCAAGTGGAAACACCATATATTTT
CDR3: CASSLSWGASGNTIYF

size: few
J: TRBJ2-1
V: TRBV19
D: TRBD2
DNA: TGTGCCAGTAGCCCACTAGCGGGAGGGGGGTACAATGAGCAGTTCTTC
CDR3: CASSPLAGGGYNEQFF

size: -
J: TRBJ1-1
V: TRBV5-5
D: TRBD1
DNA: TGTGCCAGCAGCTTGGACGTATCGGCAGGGGGGTTTGCTGAAGCTTTCTTT
CDR3: CASSLDVSAGGFAEAFF

size: once
J: TRBJ2-3
V: TRBV28
D: TRBD2
DNA: TGTGCCAGCAGGGCCCTAGCGGGGGGTAGCACAGATACGCAGTATTTT
CDR3: CASRALAGGSTDTQYF

size: -
J: TRBJ2-7
V: TRBV28
D: TRBD2
DNA: TGTGCCAGCAGTTTGCCCCCTAGCGGGTCCCCGGACTTC
CDR3: CASSLPPSGSPDF

size: -
J: TRBJ1-1
V: TRBV5-1
D: TRBD1
DNA: TGCGCCAGCAGGTGGACAGGGAACACTGAAGCTTTCTTT
CDR3: CASRWTGNTEAFF

size: -
J: TRBJ2-4
V: TRBV27
D: TRBD2
DNA: TGTGCCAGCAGTTTATCACTCGGGGGGGCCAAAAACATTCAGTACTTC
CDR3: CASSLSLGGAKNIQYF

size: -
J: TRBJ2-1
V: TRBV7-2
D: -
DNA: TGTGCCAGCAGCTTAGCGCGGGTAAACAATGAGCAGTTCTTC
CDR3: CASSLARVNNEQFF

size: -
J: TRBJ2-5
V: TRBV10-3
D: TRBD1
DNA: TGTGCCACCGGACAGGGTCATAGCCAAGAGACCCAGTACTTC
CDR3: CATGQGHSQETQYF

size: -
J: TRBJ2-3
V: TRBV5-1
D: TRBD2
DNA: TGCGCCAGCAGCCTCACCTTTAGCGGGAGGGGCACAGATACGCAGTATTTT
CDR3: CASSLTFSGRGTDTQYF

size: -
J: TRBJ1-2
V: TRBV6-5
D: -
DNA: TGTGCCAGCAGTTCCCAGGGGACCTATGGCTACACCTTC
CDR3: CASSSQGTYGYTF

size: -
J: TRBJ2-3
V: TRBV18
D: TRBD1
DNA: TGTGCCAGCTCACCAGACAGGGCTTCGAGTGGTACGCAGTATTTT
CDR3: CASSPDRASSGTQYF

size: -
J: TRBJ2-5
V: TRBV5-1
D: TRBD1
DNA: TGCGCCAGCAGCACTACAGGGGCGGGAGAGACCCAGTACTTC
CDR3: CASSTTGAGETQYF

size: -
J: TRBJ2-3
V: TRBV28
D: -
DNA: TGTGCCAGCAGTTTAGCGGCAGCAAGCACAGATACGCAGTATTTT
CDR3: CASSLAAASTDTQYF

size: -
J: TRBJ1-2
V: TRBV19
D: -
DNA: TGTGCCAGTAGTATGGAACTACAGGTGGCGGGCGGCTACACCTTC
CDR3: CASSMELQVAGGYTF

size: -
J: TRBJ2-7
V: TRBV4-1
D: TRBD2
DNA: TGCGCCAGCAGCCAAGCCGGGACTAGCGGATACGAGCAGTACTTC
CDR3: CASSQAGTSGYEQYF

size: -
J: TRBJ2-1
V: TRBV2
D: TRBD2
DNA: TGTGCCAGCAGTGAATATCTAGCGGGGGCCAATGAGCAGTTCTTC
CDR3: CASSEYLAGANEQFF

size: -
J: TRBJ1-2
V: TRBV27
D: -
DNA: TGTGCCAGTGGGAAGCCGAACTATGGCTACACCTTC
CDR3: CASGKPNYGYTF

size: -
J: TRBJ2-1
V: TRBV29-1
D: TRBD1
DNA: TGCAGCGTTGAAAGGGACAGGGGTAATAATGAGCAGTTCTTC
CDR3: CSVERDRGNNEQFF

size: -
J: TRBJ2-7
V: TRBV7-3
D: TRBD1
DNA: TGTGCCAGCAGCCCACGACAGGGACCCTACGAGCAGTACTTC
CDR3: CASSPRQGPYEQYF

size: -
J: TRBJ2-1
V: TRBV5-6
D: -
DNA: TGTGCCAGCAGCCGATGGCCCACTCAAGTCTACAATGAGCAGTTCTTC
CDR3: CASSRWPTQVYNEQFF

size: -
J: TRBJ2-2
V: TRBV7-6
D: TRBD2
DNA: TGTGCCAGCAGCCGGGGACTAGCGGGAGACGCCGGGGAGCTGTTTTTT
CDR3: CASSRGLAGDAGELFF

size: -
J: TRBJ2-1
V: TRBV2
D: -
DNA: TGTGCCAGCAGTGAAAGCTACAAGTCCGGGAGCCTACGGAGCTCCTACAATGAGCAGTTCTTC
CDR3: CASSESYKSGSLRSSYNEQFF

size: -
J: TRBJ1-2
V: TRBV4-2
D: -
DNA: TGTGCCAGCAGCCAAGATTTCGAGGGTAACTATGGCTACACCTTC
CDR3: CASSQDFEGNYGYTF

size: -
J: TRBJ2-7
V: TRBV27
D: TRBD1
DNA: TGTGCCAGCAGTTTATTTGGGACAGCGGCCTACGAGCAGTACTTC
CDR3: CASSLFGTAAYEQYF

size: once
J: TRBJ2-7
V: TRBV5-6
D: TRBD2
DNA: TGTGCCAGCAGCTTGCGGGCGGGAGTAACCCACGAGCAGTACTTC
CDR3: CASSLRAGVTHEQYF

size: -
J: TRBJ1-4
V: TRBV2
D: -
DNA: TGTGCCAGCAAAGGACAGATGAATGAAAAACTGTTTTTT
CDR3: CASKGQMNEKLFF

size: -
J: TRBJ2-3
V: TRBV11-1
D: -
DNA: TGTGCCAGCAGCCCTGGCATCGCAGTCAACACAGATACGCAGTATTTT
CDR3: CASSPGIAVNTDTQYF

size: -
J: TRBJ2-7
V: TRBV6-5
D: TRBD2
DNA: TGTGCCAGCAGTCAAAGGGGACTAGCCCTCTACGAGCAGTACTTC
CDR3: CASSQRGLALYEQYF

size: -
J: TRBJ2-3
V: TRBV5-4
D: -
DNA: TGTGCCAGCAGCTTGGTGGGGGGGGGCCCACGAGATACGCAGTATTTT
CDR3: CASSLVGGGPRDTQYF

size: -
J: TRBJ2-3
V: TRBV5-1
D: -
DNA: TGCGCCAGCAGCCCTCTACAGGGCGCGACATCAGATACGCAGTATTTT
CDR3: CASSPLQGATSDTQYF

size: -
J: TRBJ2-1
V: TRBV4-3
D: TRBD2
DNA: TGCGCCAGCAGCCAAGAAAGGCGGGGGGCTAACTACAATGAGCAGTTCTTC
CDR3: CASSQERRGANYNEQFF

size: -
J: TRBJ1-4
V: TRBV28
D: -
DNA: TGTGCCACCCTGGACTGGACTAATGAAAAACTGTTTTTT
CDR3: CATLDWTNEKLFF

size: -
J: TRBJ1-1
V: TRBV2
D: TRBD1
DNA: TGTGCCAGCAGTTTTACAGGGGGGAACACTGAAGCTTTCTTT
CDR3: CASSFTGGNTEAFF

size: -
J: TRBJ2-3
V: TRBV28
D: TRBD2
DNA: TGTGCCAGCACCGACCTCGGGGGGGGAGGGAATACGCAGTATTTT
CDR3: CASTDLGGGGNTQYF

size: -
J: TRBJ2-6
V: TRBV5-5
D: TRBD1
DNA: TGTGCCAGCAGCCTGACAGGGCTCGGGGCCAACGTCCTGACTTTC
CDR3: CASSLTGLGANVLTF

size: -
J: TRBJ2-5
V: TRBV27
D: TRBD1
DNA: TGTGCCAGCAGCCGGGACAGGCCCCAAGATTCCCAGTACTTC
CDR3: CASSRDRPQDSQYF

size: -
J: TRBJ2-5
V: TRBV28
D: -
DNA: TGTGCCAGCAGTTCCCGATGGCGCCCCCCGCCGGCCCAGTACTTC
CDR3: CASSSRWRPPPAQYF

size: -
J: TRBJ2-3
V: TRBV9
D: -
DNA: TGTGCCAGCAGCAATACAGGTCGTAGCACAGATACGCAGTATTTT
CDR3: CASSNTGRSTDTQYF

size: -
J: TRBJ2-5
V: TRBV9
D: -
DNA: TGTGCCAGCAGCGTAGATCCAGGGCAAGAGACCCAGTACTTC
CDR3: CASSVDPGQETQYF

size: -
J: TRBJ1-1
V: TRBV6-6
D: TRBD1
DNA: TGTGCCAGCAGTCAAGACAGGGGTGGGTCCACTGAAGCTTTCTTT
CDR3: CASSQDRGGSTEAFF

size: -
J: TRBJ2-3
V: TRBV18
D: TRBD2
DNA: TGTGCCAGCTCACTCGGGACTAGCGGGAGTCAAGATACGCAGTATTTT
CDR3: CASSLGTSGSQDTQYF

size: -
J: TRBJ2-7
V: TRBV7-6
D: -
DNA: TGTGCCAGCAGCTTAGGGGAAGGAAACGAGCAGTACTTC
CDR3: CASSLGEGNEQYF

size: -
J: TRBJ1-2
V: TRBV29-1
D: -
DNA: TGCAGCGCCGGCGGCGACTATGGCTACACCTTC
CDR3: CSAGGDYGYTF

size: -
J: TRBJ2-5
V: TRBV9
D: -
DNA: TGTGCCAGCAGCGTAGGACCAGGGGACGTTGAAGAGACCCAGTACTTC
CDR3: CASSVGPGDVEETQYF

size: -
J: TRBJ2-2
V: TRBV4-2
D: -
DNA: TGTGCCAGCAGCCAAGTTTTGGGGGGCGCGAACACCGGGGAGCTGTTTTTT
CDR3: CASSQVLGGANTGELFF

size: -
J: TRBJ1-1
V: TRBV19
D: -
DNA: TGTGCCAGTAGTCCCCGGAGACAGGCTGAAGCTTTCTTT
CDR3: CASSPRRQAEAFF

size: once
J: TRBJ2-6
V: TRBV2
D: -
DNA: TGTGCCACCAGGAGGGAGACTGGGGCCAACGTCCTGACTTTC
CDR3: CATRRETGANVLTF

size: -
J: TRBJ1-2
V: TRBV2
D: -
DNA: TGTGCCAGCAGTGAAGTTAAGGGGCCTTACTATGGCTACACCTTC
CDR3: CASSEVKGPYYGYTF

size: -
J: TRBJ1-2
V: TRBV19
D: -
DNA: TGTGCCAGTAGTACTAACTCCGTGGGTGGCTACACCTTC
CDR3: CASSTNSVGGYTF

size: once
J: TRBJ1-1
V: TRBV2
D: TRBD1
DNA: TGTGCCAGCAGGGAGACAGGGGGAAACACTGAAGCTTTCTTT
CDR3: CASRETGGNTEAFF

size: -
J: TRBJ2-7
V: TRBV7-2
D: -
DNA: TGTGCCAGCAGCTCCCAATTGGTTAGGGCCCCCGAGCAGTACTTC
CDR3: CASSSQLVRAPEQYF

size: -
J: TRBJ2-1
V: TRBV7-7
D: -
DNA: TGTGCTAGCAGCTTGGCCGGGGACAATGAGCAGTTCTTC
CDR3: CASSLAGDNEQFF

size: -
J: TRBJ1-5
V: TRBV28
D: -
DNA: TGTGCCGCCACCCAAGGTAATCAGCCCCAGCATTTT
CDR3: CAATQGNQPQHF